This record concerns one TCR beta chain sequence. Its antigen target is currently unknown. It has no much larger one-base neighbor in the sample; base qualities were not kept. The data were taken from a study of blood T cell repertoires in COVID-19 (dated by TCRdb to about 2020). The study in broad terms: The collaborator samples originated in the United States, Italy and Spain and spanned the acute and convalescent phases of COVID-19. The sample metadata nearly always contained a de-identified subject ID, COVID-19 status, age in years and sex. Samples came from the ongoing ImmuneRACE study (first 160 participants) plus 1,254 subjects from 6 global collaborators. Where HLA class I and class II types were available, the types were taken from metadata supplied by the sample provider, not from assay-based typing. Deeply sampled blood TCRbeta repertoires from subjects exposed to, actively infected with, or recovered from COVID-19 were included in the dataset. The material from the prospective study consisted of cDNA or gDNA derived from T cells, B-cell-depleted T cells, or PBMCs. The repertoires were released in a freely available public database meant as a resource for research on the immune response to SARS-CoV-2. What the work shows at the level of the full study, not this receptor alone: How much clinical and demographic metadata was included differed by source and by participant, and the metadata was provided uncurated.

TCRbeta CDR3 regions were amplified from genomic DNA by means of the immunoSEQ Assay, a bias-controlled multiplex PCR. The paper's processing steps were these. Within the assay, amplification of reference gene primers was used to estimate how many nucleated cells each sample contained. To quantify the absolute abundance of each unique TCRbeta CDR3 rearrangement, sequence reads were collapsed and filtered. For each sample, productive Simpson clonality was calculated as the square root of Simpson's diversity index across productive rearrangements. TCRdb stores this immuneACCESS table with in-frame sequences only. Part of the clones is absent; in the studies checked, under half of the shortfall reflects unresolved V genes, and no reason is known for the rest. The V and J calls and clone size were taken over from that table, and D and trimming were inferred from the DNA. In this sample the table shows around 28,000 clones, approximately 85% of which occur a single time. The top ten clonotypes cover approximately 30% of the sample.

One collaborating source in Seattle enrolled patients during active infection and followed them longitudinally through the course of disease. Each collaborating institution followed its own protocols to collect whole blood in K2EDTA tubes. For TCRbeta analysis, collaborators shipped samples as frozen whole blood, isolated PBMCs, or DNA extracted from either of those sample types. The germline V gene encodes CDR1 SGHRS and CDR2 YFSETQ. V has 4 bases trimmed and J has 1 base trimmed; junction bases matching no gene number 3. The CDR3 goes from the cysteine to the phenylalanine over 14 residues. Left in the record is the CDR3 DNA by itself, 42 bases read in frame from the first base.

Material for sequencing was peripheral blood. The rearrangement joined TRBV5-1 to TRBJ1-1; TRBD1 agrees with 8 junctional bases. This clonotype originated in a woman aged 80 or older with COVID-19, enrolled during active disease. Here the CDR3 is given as CASSKDRANTEAFF. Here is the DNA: TGCGCCAGCAGCAAGGACAGGGCGAACACTGAAGCTTTCTTT.